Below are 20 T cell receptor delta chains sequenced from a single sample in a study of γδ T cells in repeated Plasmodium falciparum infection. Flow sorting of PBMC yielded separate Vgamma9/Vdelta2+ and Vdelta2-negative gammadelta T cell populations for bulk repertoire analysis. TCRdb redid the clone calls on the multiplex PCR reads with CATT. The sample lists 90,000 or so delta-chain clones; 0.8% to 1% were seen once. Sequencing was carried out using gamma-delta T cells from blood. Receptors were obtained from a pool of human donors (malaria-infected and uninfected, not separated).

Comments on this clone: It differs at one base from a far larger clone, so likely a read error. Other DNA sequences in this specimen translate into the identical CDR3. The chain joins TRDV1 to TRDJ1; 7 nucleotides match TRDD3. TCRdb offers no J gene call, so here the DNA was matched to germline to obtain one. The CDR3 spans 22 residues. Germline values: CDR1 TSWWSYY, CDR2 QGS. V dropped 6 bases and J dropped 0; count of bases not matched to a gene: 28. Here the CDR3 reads CALGRPHSSGLGGYSYTDKLIF. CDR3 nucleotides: TGTGCTCTTGGCCGGCCACATTCTTCAGGTCTGGGGGGCTATTCCTACACCGATAAACTCATCTTT.

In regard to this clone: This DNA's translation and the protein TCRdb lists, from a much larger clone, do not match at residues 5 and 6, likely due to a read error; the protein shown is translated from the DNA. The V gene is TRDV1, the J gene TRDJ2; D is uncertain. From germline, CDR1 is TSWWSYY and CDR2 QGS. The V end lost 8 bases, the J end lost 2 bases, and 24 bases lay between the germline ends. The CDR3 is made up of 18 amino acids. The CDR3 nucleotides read TGTGCTCTTTTTTGGGACCAGAGAACGAGTAGCTTGACAGCACAACTCTTCTTT. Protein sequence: CALFWDQRTSSLTAQLFF.

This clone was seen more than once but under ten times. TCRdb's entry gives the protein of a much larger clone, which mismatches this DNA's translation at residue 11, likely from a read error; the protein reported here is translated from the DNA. CDR3 in amino acids: CACDTWDRRLAAQLFF. Written as DNA, the CDR3 is TGTGCCTGTGACACTTGGGATAGGCGGTTGGCAGCACAACTCTTCTTT. The gene calls are TRDV2 and TRDJ2; D possibly corresponds to TRDD3 (6 bases). In the absence of a J gene in TCRdb, the DNA was matched to germline to assign it here. The length of the CDR3 is 16 residues. The V end lost 1 base, the J end lost 6 bases, and 17 bases lay between the germline ends. Germline CDR1 and CDR2: GEAIGNYY and EKD.

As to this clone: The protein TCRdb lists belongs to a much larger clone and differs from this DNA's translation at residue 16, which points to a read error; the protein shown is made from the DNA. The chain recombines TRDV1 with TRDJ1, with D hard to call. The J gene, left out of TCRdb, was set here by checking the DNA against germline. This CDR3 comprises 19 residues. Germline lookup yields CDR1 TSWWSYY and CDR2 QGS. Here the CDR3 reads CALGRPLVGTKPYTDRLIF. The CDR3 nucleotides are TGTGCTCTTGGTCGTCCCCTTGTCGGGACCAAACCTTACACCGATAGACTCATCTTT.

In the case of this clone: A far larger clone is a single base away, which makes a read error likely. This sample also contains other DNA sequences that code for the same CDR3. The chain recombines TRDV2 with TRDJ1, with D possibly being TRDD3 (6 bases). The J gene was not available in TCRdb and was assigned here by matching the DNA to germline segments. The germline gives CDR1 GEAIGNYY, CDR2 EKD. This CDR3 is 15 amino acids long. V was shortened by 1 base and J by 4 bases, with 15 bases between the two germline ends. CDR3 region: CACDTLGDTDDKLIF. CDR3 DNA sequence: TGTGCCTGTGACACTCTGGGAGATACGGACGATAAACTCATCTTT.

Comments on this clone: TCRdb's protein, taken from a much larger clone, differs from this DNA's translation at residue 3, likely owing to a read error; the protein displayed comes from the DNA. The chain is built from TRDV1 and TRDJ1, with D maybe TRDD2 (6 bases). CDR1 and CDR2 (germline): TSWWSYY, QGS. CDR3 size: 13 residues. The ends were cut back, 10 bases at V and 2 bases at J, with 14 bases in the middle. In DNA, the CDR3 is TGTGCTCCGCGGCCTTCCCTGACCGATAAACTCATCTTT. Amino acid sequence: CAPRPSLTDKLIF.

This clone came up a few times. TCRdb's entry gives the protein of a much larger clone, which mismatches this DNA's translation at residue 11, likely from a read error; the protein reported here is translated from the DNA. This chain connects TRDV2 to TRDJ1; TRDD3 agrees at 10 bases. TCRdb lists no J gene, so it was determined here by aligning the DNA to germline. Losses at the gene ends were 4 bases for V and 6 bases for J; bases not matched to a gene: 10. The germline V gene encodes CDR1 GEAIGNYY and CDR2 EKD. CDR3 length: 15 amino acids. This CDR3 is CACDRGIRSSNKLIF. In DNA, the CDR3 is TGTGCCTGTGATCGGGGGATACGATCGTCCAATAAACTCATCTTT.

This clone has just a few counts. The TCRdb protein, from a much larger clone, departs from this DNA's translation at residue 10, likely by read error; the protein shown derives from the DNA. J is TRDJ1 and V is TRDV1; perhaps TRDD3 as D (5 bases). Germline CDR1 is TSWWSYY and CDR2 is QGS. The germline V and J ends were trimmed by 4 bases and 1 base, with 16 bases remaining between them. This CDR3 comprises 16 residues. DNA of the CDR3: TGTGCTCTTGGGGCTCCTGGCTGGGTAACCACCGATAAACTCATCTTT. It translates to CALGAPGWVTTDKLIF.

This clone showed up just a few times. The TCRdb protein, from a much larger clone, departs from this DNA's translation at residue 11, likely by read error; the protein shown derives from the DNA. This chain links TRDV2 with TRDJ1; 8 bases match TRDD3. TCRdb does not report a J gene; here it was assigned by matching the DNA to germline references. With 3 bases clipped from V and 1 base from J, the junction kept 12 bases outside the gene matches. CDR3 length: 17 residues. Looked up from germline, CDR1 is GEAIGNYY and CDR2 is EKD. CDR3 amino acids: CACDLRAGGPCTDKLIF. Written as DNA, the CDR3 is TGTGCCTGTGACCTTAGAGCTGGGGGACCGTGCACCGATAAACTCATCTTT.

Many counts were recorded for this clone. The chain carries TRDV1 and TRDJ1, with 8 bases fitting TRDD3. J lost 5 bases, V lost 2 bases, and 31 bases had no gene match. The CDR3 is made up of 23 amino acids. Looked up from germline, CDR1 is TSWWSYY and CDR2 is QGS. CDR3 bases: TGTGCTCTTGGGGAAAAGGTCCTACGTGCGTTTGAGTTCTGGGGATACTGTTCAGATAAACTCATCTTT. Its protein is CALGEKVLRAFEFWGYCSDKLIF.

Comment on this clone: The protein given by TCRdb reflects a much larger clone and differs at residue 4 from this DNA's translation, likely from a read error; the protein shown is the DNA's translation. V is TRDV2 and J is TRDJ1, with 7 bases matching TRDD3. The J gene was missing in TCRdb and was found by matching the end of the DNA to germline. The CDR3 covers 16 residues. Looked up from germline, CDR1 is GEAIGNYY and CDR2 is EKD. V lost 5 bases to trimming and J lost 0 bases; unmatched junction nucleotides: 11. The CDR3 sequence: CACGSVLGNYTDKLIF. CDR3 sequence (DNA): TGTGCCTGTGGCTCCGTACTGGGGAACTACACCGATAAACTCATCTTT.

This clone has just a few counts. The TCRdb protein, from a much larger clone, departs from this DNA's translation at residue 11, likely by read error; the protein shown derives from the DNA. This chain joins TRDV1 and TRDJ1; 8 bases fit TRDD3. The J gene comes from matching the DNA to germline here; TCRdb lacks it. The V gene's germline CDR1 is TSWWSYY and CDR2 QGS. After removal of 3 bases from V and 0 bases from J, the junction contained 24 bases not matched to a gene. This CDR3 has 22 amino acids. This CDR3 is CALGETSRYWEMGIPYTDKLIF. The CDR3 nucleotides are TGTGCTCTTGGGGAGACTTCCCGGTACTGGGAGATGGGGATACCGTACACCGATAAACTCATCTTT.

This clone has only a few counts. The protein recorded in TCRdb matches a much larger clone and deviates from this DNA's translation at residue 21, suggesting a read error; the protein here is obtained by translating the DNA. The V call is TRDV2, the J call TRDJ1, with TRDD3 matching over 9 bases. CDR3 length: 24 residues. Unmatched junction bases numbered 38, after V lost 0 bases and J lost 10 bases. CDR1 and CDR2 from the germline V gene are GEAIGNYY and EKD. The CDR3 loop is CACDTLETPVLGEKTPWNNDRLIF. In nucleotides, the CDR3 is TGTGCCTGTGACACCCTGGAGACCCCGGTACTGGGGGAGAAAACGCCGTGGAATAATGACAGACTCATCTTT.

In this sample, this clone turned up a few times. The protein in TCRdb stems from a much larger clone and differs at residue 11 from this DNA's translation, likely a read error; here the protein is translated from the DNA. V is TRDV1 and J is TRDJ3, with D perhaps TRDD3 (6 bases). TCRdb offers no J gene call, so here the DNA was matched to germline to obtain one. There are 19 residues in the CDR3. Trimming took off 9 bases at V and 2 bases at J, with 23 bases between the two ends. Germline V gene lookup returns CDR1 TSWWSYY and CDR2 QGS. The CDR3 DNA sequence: TGTGCTCTCGAACCTTCACTCGGGGGGACACCCTGGGACACCCGACAGATGTTTTTC. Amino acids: CALEPSLGGTPWDTRQMFF.

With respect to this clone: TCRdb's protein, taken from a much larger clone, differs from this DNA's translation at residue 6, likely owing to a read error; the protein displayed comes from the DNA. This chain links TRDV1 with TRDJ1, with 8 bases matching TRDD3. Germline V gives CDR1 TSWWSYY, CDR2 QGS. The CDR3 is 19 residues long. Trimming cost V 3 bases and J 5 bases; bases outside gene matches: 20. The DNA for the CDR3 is TGTGCTCTTGGGGATCCCTTAGTTAGCCGGGGGATAACCAAGGATAAACTCATCTTT. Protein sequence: CALGDPLVSRGITKDKLIF.

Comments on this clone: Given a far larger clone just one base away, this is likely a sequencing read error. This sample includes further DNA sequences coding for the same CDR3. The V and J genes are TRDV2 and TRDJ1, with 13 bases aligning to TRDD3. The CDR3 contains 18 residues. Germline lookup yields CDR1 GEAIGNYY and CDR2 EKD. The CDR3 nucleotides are TGTGCCTGCGACAAACTACTGGGGGATACGGCCAACACCGATAAACTCATCTTT. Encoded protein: CACDKLLGDTANTDKLIF.

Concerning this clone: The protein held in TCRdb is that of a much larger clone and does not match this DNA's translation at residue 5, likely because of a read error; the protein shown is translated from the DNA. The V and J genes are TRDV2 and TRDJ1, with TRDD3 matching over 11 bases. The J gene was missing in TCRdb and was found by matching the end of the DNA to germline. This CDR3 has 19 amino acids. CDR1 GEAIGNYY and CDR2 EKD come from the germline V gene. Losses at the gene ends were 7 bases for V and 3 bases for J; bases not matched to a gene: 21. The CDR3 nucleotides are TGTGCCTGCGACGGGGTGATGATACTGGGGGATAAGGGTGCCGATAAACTCATCTTT. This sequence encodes CACDGVMILGDKGADKLIF.

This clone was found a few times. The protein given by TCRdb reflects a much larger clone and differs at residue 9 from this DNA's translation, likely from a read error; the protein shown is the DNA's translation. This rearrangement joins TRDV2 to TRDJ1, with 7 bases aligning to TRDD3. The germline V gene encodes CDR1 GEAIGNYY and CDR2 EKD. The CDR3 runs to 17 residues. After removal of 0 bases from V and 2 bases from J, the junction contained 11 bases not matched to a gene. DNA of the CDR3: TGTGCCTGTGACACCGTCGGGGGGATGCGCGTGACCGATAAACTCATCTTT. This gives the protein CACDTVGGMRVTDKLIF.

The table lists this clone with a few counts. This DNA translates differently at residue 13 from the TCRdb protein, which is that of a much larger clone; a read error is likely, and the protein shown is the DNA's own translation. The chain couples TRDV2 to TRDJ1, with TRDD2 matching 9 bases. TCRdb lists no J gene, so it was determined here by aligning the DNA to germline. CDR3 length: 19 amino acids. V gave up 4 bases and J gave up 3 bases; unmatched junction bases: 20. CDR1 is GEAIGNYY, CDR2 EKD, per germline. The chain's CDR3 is CACDGLPTNDWGVPDKLIF. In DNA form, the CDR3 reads TGTGCCTGTGATGGCCTTCCTACGAACGACTGGGGAGTTCCCGATAAACTCATCTTT.

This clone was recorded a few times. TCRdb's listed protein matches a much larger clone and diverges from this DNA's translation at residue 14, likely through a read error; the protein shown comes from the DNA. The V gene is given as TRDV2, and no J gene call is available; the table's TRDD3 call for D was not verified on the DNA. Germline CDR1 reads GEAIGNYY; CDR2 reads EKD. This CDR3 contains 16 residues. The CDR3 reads CACDVLGDFGTDKHIF. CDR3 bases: TGTGCCTGTGACGTTCTGGGGGATTTTGGGACCGATAAACACATCTTT.